This T cell receptor (beta chain) was sequenced in a study of T cells in Graves' hyperthyroidism and ophthalmopathy. Study results and limitations: Among thyroid clonotypes expanded above 0.001, most also appeared in blood.

Template material for amplifying TCR beta CDR3 regions consisted of RNA transcripts. During a first-round RT-PCR of the TCR CDR3, the HTBI primer set was used. TCRdb redid the calling of the multiplex PCR reads with MiXCR, one entry per CDR3 protein. The sample has about 360,000 distinct CDR3 sequences; about 19% are singletons. Germline loops: CDR1 SEHNR, CDR2 FQNEAQ (reference sequence). V was cut by 5 bases and J by 3 bases, with 14 bases left in between. CDR3 size: 15 residues. Patients aged 18 to 65 had newly diagnosed hyperthyroidism that had lasted under 2 months. Each diagnosis drew on symptoms, thyroxine, TRAb, thyroid ultrasound and orbital computed tomography findings. This clonotype was picked up a small number of times. Its specificity is unknown.

This TCR was recovered from a woman aged 18-30 years with Graves' hyperthyroidism. The rearrangement joins TRBV7-9 to TRBJ1-3; unclear D gene. The specimen sequenced was blood. CDR3 sequence reads: CASSGRVQSGNTIYF. CDR3 coding DNA: TGTGCCAGCAGCGGCCGGGTCCAAAGTGGAAACACCATATATTTT.